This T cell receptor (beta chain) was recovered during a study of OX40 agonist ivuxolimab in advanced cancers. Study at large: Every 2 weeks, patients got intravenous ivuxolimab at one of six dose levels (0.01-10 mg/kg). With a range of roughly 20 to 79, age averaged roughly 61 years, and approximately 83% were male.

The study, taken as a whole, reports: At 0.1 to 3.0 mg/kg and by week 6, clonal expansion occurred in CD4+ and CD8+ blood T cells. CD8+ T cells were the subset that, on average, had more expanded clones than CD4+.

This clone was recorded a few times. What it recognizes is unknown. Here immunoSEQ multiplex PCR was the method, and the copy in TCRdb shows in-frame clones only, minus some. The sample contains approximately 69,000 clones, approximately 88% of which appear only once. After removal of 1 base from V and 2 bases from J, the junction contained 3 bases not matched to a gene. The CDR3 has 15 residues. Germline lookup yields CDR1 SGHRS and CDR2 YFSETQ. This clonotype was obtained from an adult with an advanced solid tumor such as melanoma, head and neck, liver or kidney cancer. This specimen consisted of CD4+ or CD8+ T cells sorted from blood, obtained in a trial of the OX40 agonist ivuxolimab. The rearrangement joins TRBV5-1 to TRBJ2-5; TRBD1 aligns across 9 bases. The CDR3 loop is CASSLLGQGQETQYF. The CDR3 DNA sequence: TGCGCCAGCAGCTTGCTGGGACAGGGACAAGAGACCCAGTACTTC.